The rows below give T cell receptor beta chains drawn from one sample of a study of OX40 agonist ivuxolimab in advanced cancers. Assay: immunoSEQ multiplex PCR; the TCRdb copy retains only in-frame clones and omits some. In the table there are about 110,000 clones, approximately 90% of which are singletons. Sequenced here: CD4+ or CD8+ T cells sorted from blood, sampled in a trial of the OX40 agonist ivuxolimab. Receptor source: an adult with an advanced solid tumor such as melanoma, head and neck, liver or kidney cancer. Each CDR3 is given with its conserved first and last residue. D genes are given only for firm matches. Clone size is not always given. Where it is, it says once, few, many or a class for expanded clones.

clone_size: few; j_call: TRBJ2-2; v_call: TRBV7-3; d_call: -; cdr3_aa: CASSQARGTGELFF; cdr3_nt: TGTGCCAGCAGTCAAGCGCGTGGGACCGGGGAGCTGTTTTTT
clone_size: -; j_call: TRBJ2-2; v_call: TRBV11-2; d_call: -; cdr3_aa: CASSSRDQGTGELFF; cdr3_nt: TGTGCCAGCAGCTCCCGGGACCAGGGGACCGGGGAGCTGTTTTTT
clone_size: -; j_call: TRBJ1-2; v_call: TRBV7-6; d_call: TRBD1; cdr3_aa: CASSLEMTGSYGYTF; cdr3_nt: TGTGCCAGCAGCTTAGAGATGACAGGGTCCTATGGCTACACCTTC
clone_size: -; j_call: TRBJ2-4; v_call: TRBV19; d_call: TRBD1; cdr3_aa: CASRGQGAKNIQYF; cdr3_nt: TGTGCCAGTAGAGGACAGGGGGCCAAAAACATTCAGTACTTC
clone_size: -; j_call: TRBJ2-2; v_call: TRBV6-1; d_call: -; cdr3_aa: CASSELRGSGELFF; cdr3_nt: TGTGCCAGCAGTGAATTACGGGGGTCCGGGGAGCTGTTTTTT
clone_size: once; j_call: TRBJ2-1; v_call: TRBV9; d_call: TRBD2; cdr3_aa: CASSVGLLAGDNEQFF; cdr3_nt: TGTGCCAGCAGCGTAGGTCTACTAGCGGGAGACAATGAGCAGTTCTTC
clone_size: -; j_call: TRBJ2-4; v_call: TRBV13; d_call: -; cdr3_aa: CASQGGRGNIQYF; cdr3_nt: TGTGCCAGCCAAGGTGGAAGGGGAAACATTCAGTACTTC
clone_size: -; j_call: TRBJ1-5; v_call: TRBV6-5; d_call: -; cdr3_aa: CASSPQRYSNQPQHF; cdr3_nt: TGTGCCAGCAGCCCACAGAGATATAGCAATCAGCCCCAGCATTTT
clone_size: -; j_call: TRBJ2-5; v_call: TRBV6-5; d_call: -; cdr3_aa: CASSYLFSQETQYF; cdr3_nt: TGTGCCAGCAGTTACCTTTTTTCTCAAGAGACCCAGTACTTC
clone_size: -; j_call: TRBJ2-1; v_call: TRBV4-2; d_call: -; cdr3_aa: CASSQATKVHGLANNEQFF; cdr3_nt: TGTGCCAGCAGCCAAGCGACCAAGGTTCACGGCCTAGCAAACAATGAGCAGTTCTTC
clone_size: -; j_call: TRBJ1-3; v_call: TRBV29-1; d_call: -; cdr3_aa: CSVVQSSGNTIYF; cdr3_nt: TGCAGCGTTGTGCAGAGCTCTGGAAACACCATATATTTT
clone_size: -; j_call: TRBJ2-7; v_call: TRBV30; d_call: TRBD1; cdr3_aa: CAWSGGQGYEQYF; cdr3_nt: TGTGCCTGGAGTGGCGGACAGGGGTACGAGCAGTACTTC
clone_size: few; j_call: TRBJ2-5; v_call: TRBV6-1; d_call: -; cdr3_aa: CASSPHRETQYF; cdr3_nt: TGTGCCAGCAGCCCACATCGAGAGACCCAGTACTTC
clone_size: -; j_call: TRBJ2-7; v_call: TRBV30; d_call: TRBD2; cdr3_aa: CAWKERGALVDSYEQYF; cdr3_nt: TGTGCCTGGAAGGAGCGGGGGGCCCTTGTTGACTCCTACGAGCAGTACTTC
clone_size: -; j_call: TRBJ2-1; v_call: TRBV27; d_call: -; cdr3_aa: CASISRANEQFF; cdr3_nt: TGTGCCAGCATCTCTAGGGCAAATGAGCAGTTCTTC
clone_size: -; j_call: TRBJ1-2; v_call: TRBV7-3; d_call: TRBD1; cdr3_aa: CASSLTGGYGYTF; cdr3_nt: TGTGCCAGCAGTTTGACAGGGGGCTATGGCTACACCTTC